These 26 T cell receptor beta chains share one sample of origin, sequenced in a study of T cells after yellow fever vaccination. Using its own MiXCR run on the 5' RACE reads, TCRdb lists one record per CDR3 protein. The table includes around 610,000 distinct CDR3 sequences, about 13% detected once. The sample was PBMCs, taken on the day of the yellow fever booster vaccination. The receptors were sampled from a man in his thirties or forties who received the YFV17D yellow fever vaccine.

The table lists this clonotype with many counts. This sequence joins TRBV12-3 or TRBV12-4 and TRBJ2-2; 7 bases are a match to TRBD2. The CDR3 runs to 15 residues. Trimming cost V 2 bases and J 4 bases; bases outside gene matches: 4. CDR3 sequence reads: CASSLNSGPTGELFF. The DNA for the CDR3 is TGTGCCAGCAGTTTAAATAGCGGGCCCACCGGGGAGCTGTTTTTT.

This clonotype was counted a few times. V and J are TRBV10-1 and TRBJ2-7; D unclear. Germline CDR1 and CDR2: WNHNN and SYGVQD (reference sequence). Trimming stripped 3 bases from V and 11 bases from J, with 14 bases between. The CDR3 sequence is 12 residues long. CDR3 sequence: CASSENGVPKYF. CDR3 DNA sequence: TGCGCCAGCAGTGAAAACGGAGTGCCGAAGTACTTC.

This sequence joins TRBV12-3 or TRBV12-4 and TRBJ2-7, with 8 positions matching TRBD1. Trimming removed 8 bases from V and 0 bases from J; junction bases left unmatched: 9. The CDR3 length is 15 residues. The chain's CDR3 is CASGQPDRDSYEQYF. CDR3 coding DNA: TGTGCCAGCGGGCAGCCGGACAGGGACTCCTACGAGCAGTACTTC.

In this sample, this clonotype turned up a few times. V usage is TRBV4-3 and J usage is TRBJ1-5; TRBD1 matches 8 bases. The CDR3 length is 14 residues. V was clipped by 1 base and J by 7 bases; unmatched bases: 3. Germline CDR1 and CDR2: LGHNA and YSLEER. The CDR3 loop is CASSQGQGHQPQHF. CDR3 bases: TGCGCCAGCAGCCAAGGACAGGGGCACCAGCCCCAGCATTTT.

The chain uses TRBV24-1 and TRBJ2-5; TRBD1 might be the D (6 bases). This CDR3 spans 15 amino acids. V was pared by 3 bases and J by 5 bases, with 15 bases between. Germline loops: CDR1 KGHDR, CDR2 SFDVKD. The CDR3 reads CATSDPTGEGETQYF. Here the CDR3 DNA reads TGTGCCACCAGTGATCCGACAGGAGAAGGGGAGACCCAGTACTTC.

This clonotype was recorded a few times. The chain links TRBV6-6 to TRBJ2-1; D remains ambiguous. The V gene lost 6 bases and the J gene lost 6 bases, with 9 bases spanning the gap. CDR1 is MNHNY, CDR2 SVGAGI, per germline (reference sequence). This CDR3 is 12 amino acids long. CDR3 residues: CASSNDLNEQFF. The DNA for the CDR3 is TGTGCCAGCAGCAACGACCTCAATGAGCAGTTCTTC.

This clonotype was found a few times. The rearrangement uses TRBV4-3 and TRBJ2-7, with 10 bases lining up with TRBD2. The CDR3 loop spans 15 amino acids. The ends lost 4 bases at V and 7 bases at J; junction bases unmatched: 10. Germline V gives CDR1 LGHNA, CDR2 YSLEER. The CDR3 DNA is TGCGCCAGCAGCCTCCTAGCGGGAGCGACGGGGGAGCAGTACTTC. Its protein is CASSLLAGATGEQYF.

This clonotype turned up a few times. The CDR3 nucleotides read TGTGCCAGCTCACCAGGAGGGGGGGTCGCTGAAGCTTTCTTT. It yields the protein CASSPGGGVAEAFF. The gene calls are TRBV18 and TRBJ1-1; possible D gene TRBD1, 6 bases. V lost 2 bases and J lost 6, with 13 bases in between. The germline V gene encodes CDR1 KGHSH and CDR2 LQKENI. The CDR3 sequence is 14 residues long.

This clonotype was found many times. The rearrangement joins TRBV7-2 to TRBJ2-2; TRBD2 agrees at 7 bases. The germline V gene encodes CDR1 SGHTA and CDR2 FQGNSA. The CDR3 runs 15 residues. Trimming removed 5 bases from V and 5 bases from J; junction bases left unmatched: 8. The CDR3 loop reads CASSHGLVGTGELFF. CDR3 in DNA: TGTGCCAGCAGCCATGGACTAGTCGGTACCGGGGAGCTGTTTTTT. Full variable domain (remainder filled in from reference TRBV7-2 and TRBJ2-2): GAGVSQSPSNKVTEKGKDVELRCDPISGHTALYWYRQSLGQGLEFLIYFQGNSAPDKSGLPSDRFSAERTGGSVSTLTIQRTQQEDSAVYLCASSHGLVGTGELFFGEGSRLTVL.

This clonotype was found many times. This chain uses TRBV7-2 with TRBJ2-3; 8 nucleotides agree with TRBD2. J was trimmed by 4 bases and V by 4 bases; bases with no gene match: 7. The germline CDR1 and CDR2 sequences are SGHTA and FQGNSA. There are 15 residues in the CDR3. The CDR3 DNA is TGTGCCAGCAGCTCCCGGGCGCGGGAGGCAGATACGCAGTATTTT. This encodes CASSSRAREADTQYF.

J is TRBJ2-3 and V is TRBV29-1; D uncertain. Germline V gives CDR1 SQVTM, CDR2 ANQGSEA. The length of the CDR3 is 11 residues. The germline V and J ends were trimmed by 8 bases and 3 bases, with 9 bases remaining between them. The CDR3 region has the DNA TGCAGCAAAATTGATACAGATACGCAGTATTTT. This gives the protein CSKIDTDTQYF.

The chain is built from TRBV29-1 and TRBJ2-1, with 7 bases aligning to TRBD1. Germline V gene data show CDR1 as SQVTM and CDR2 as ANQGSEA. V gave up 4 bases and J gave up 7 bases; unmatched junction bases: 13. The CDR3 runs 15 residues. The CDR3 region is CSVGFTGATRNEQFF. The CDR3 nucleotides are TGCAGCGTTGGGTTTACAGGGGCAACAAGGAATGAGCAGTTCTTC.

This chain connects TRBV20-1 to TRBJ1-2, with 7 bases that match TRBD1. Germline V CDR1 and CDR2: DFQATT, SNEGSKA (reference sequence). The J segment lost 2 bases and the V segment lost 2 bases, leaving 8 bases of the junction unmatched. The CDR3 length is 15 residues. The CDR3 loop is CSARQNDRVNYGYTF. CDR3 nucleotides: TGCAGTGCTAGACAAAATGACAGGGTGAACTATGGCTACACCTTC.

A few counts support this clonotype. The chain recombines TRBV28 with TRBJ1-1; D is unresolved. The V gene's germline CDR1 is MDHEN and CDR2 SYDVKM. This CDR3 contains 13 residues. The ends were cut back, 4 bases at V and 6 bases at J, with 12 bases in the middle. Here the CDR3 reads CASSSPIISEAFF. The CDR3 DNA reads as TGTGCCAGCAGTTCCCCCATAATATCTGAAGCTTTCTTT.

The chain combines TRBV5-1 with TRBJ2-7; D unclear. Trimming stripped 0 bases from V and 2 bases from J, with 9 bases between. Germline V CDR1 and CDR2: SGHRS, YFSETQ. The CDR3 has 14 residues. CDR3 nucleotides: TGCGCCAGCAGCTTGGATGCAGGTCCCTACGAGCAGTACTTC. This sequence encodes CASSLDAGPYEQYF.

This clonotype was detected a few times. The rearrangement joins TRBV14 to TRBJ1-6; no reliable D call. The ends were cut back, 6 bases at V and 9 bases at J, with 18 bases in the middle. Germline V gene lookup returns CDR1 SGHDN and CDR2 FVKESK. The length of the CDR3 is 15 residues. CDR3 sequence (DNA): TGTGCCAGCAGTCCAGCCCTCCAGACGGTTTCACCCCTCCACTTT. Its protein is CASSPALQTVSPLHF.

The chain recombines TRBV7-3 with TRBJ1-2, with D possibly being TRBD1 (5 bases). CDR3 length equals 15 residues. Germline V gene sequence: CDR1 SGHTA, CDR2 FQGTGA. Trimming removed 5 bases from V and 2 bases from J, with 15 bases in between. DNA of the CDR3: TGTGCCAGCAGCCCAGGCGGGGCCTTCAACTATGGCTACACCTTC. Translation gives CASSPGGAFNYGYTF.

A few counts support this clonotype. This chain links TRBV24-1 with TRBJ2-1, with 12 bases matching TRBD1. V was pared by 4 bases and J by 6 bases, with 6 bases of the junction left unmatched. The CDR3 consists of 16 residues. Germline V gene sequence: CDR1 KGHDR, CDR2 SFDVKD. The CDR3 region has the DNA TGTGCCACCAGTGACAAGGGACAGGGGGCGGGCAATGAGCAGTTCTTC. Its protein product is CATSDKGQGAGNEQFF.

The table lists this clonotype with many counts. This chain joins TRBV24-1 and TRBJ2-3, with D possibly TRBD2 on 5 matching bases. With 4 bases removed from V and 8 bases from J, the gap between germline ends came to 15 bases. The CDR3 covers 14 residues. Germline CDR1 and CDR2: KGHDR and SFDVKD. CDR3 loop: CATSEEGLLGTQYF. The CDR3 DNA is TGTGCCACCAGTGAAGAGGGCCTTCTAGGTACGCAGTATTTT.

This clonotype has more than one count but fewer than ten. The gene calls are TRBV20-1 and TRBJ1-3, with TRBD1 as a possible D gene (6 bases). The CDR3 has 12 amino acids. The germline V and J ends were trimmed by 4 bases and 6 bases, with 10 bases remaining between them. The germline V gene encodes CDR1 DFQATT and CDR2 SNEGSKA (reference sequence). The CDR3 protein is CSATDRLNTIYF. The DNA of the CDR3 is TGCAGTGCTACCGACAGGTTAAACACCATATATTTT.

This clonotype was seen a few times. This rearrangement joins TRBV20-1 to TRBJ2-7; D possibly corresponds to TRBD2 (5 bases). The length of the CDR3 is 15 residues. The V end lost 0 bases, the J end lost 3 bases, and 15 bases lay between the germline ends. The germline gives CDR1 DFQATT, CDR2 SNEGSKA (reference sequence). CDR3 residues: CSARDWGEPNYEQYF. CDR3 nucleotides: TGCAGTGCTAGAGATTGGGGAGAACCGAACTACGAGCAGTACTTC.

V gene TRBV28 combines with J gene TRBJ2-4; 7 bases are shared with TRBD1. CDR1 MDHEN and CDR2 SYDVKM come from the germline V gene. The CDR3 is made up of 13 amino acids. V was pared by 10 bases and J by 0 bases, with 3 bases of the junction left unmatched. Written as DNA, the CDR3 is TGTGCCACTACAGGGGTAGCCAAAAACATTCAGTACTTC. It is translated as CATTGVAKNIQYF.

CDR3 sequence (DNA): TGTGCCAGCAGCCAAGATAGACTAGCGGAATACAATGAGCAGTTCTTC. Amino acid sequence: CASSQDRLAEYNEQFF. V usage is TRBV4-2 and J usage is TRBJ2-1, with 9 bases identical to TRBD2. The CDR3 contains 16 residues. Trimming took 0 bases from V and 4 from J; bases not matched to a gene: 4. Germline assignment: CDR1 LGHNA and CDR2 YNFKEQ.

This chain uses TRBV7-6 with TRBJ2-3; D perhaps matches TRBD1 (5 bases). This CDR3 has 14 residues. V dropped 1 base and J dropped 4 bases, with 9 bases sitting between them. CDR1 and CDR2 from the germline V gene are SGHVS and FNYEAQ. The CDR3 DNA reads TGTGCCAGCAGCTTAGTAAGGGGCCCAGATACGCAGTATTTT. It specifies CASSLVRGPDTQYF.

V and J are TRBV20-1 and TRBJ1-4, with D uncertain. Between the trimmed V and J ends, which lost 5 bases and 7 bases, there was a span of 20 bases. This CDR3 is 15 amino acids long. CDR1 DFQATT and CDR2 SNEGSKA come from the germline V gene (reference sequence). The CDR3 sequence: CSAQRLEAEGEKLFF. The CDR3 DNA sequence: TGCAGTGCTCAAAGATTGGAGGCGGAAGGTGAAAAACTGTTTTTT.

Here the CDR3 reads CSATLLGGGETQYF. CDR3 DNA sequence: TGCAGTGCTACTCTTTTGGGGGGCGGGGAGACCCAGTACTTC. V gene TRBV20-1 combines with J gene TRBJ2-5; possibly TRBD1 or TRBD2 for D (6 bases each). V shed 4 bases and J shed 5 bases, with 17 bases lying between them. The CDR3 extends over 14 amino acids. Germline CDR1 reads DFQATT; CDR2 reads SNEGSKA (reference sequence).